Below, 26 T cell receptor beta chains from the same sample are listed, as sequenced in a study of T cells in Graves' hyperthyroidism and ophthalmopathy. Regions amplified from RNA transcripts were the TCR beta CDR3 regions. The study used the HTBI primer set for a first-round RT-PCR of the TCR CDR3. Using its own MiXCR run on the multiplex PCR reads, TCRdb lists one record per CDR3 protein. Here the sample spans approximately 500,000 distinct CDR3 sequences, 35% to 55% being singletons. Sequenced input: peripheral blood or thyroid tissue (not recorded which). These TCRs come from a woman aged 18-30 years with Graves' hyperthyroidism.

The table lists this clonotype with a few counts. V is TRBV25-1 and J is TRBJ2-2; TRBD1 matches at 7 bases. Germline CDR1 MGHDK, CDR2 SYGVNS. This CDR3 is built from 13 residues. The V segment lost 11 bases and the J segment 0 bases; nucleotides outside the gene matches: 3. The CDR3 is CASGTANTGELFF. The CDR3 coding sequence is TGTGCCTCCGGGACAGCGAACACCGGGGAGCTGTTTTTT.

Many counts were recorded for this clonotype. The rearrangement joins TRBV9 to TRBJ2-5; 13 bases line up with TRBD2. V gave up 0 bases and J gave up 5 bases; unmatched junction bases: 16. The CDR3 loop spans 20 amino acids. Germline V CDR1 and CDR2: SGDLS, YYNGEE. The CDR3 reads CASSVGPGTSGKGVRETQYF. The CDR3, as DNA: TGTGCCAGCAGCGTAGGCCCAGGGACTAGCGGGAAGGGGGTCCGTGAGACCCAGTACTTC.

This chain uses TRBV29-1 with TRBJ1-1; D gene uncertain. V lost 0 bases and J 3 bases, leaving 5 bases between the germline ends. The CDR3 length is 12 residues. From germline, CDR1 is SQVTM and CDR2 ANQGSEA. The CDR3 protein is CSVEEVDTEAFF. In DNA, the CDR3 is TGCAGCGTTGAAGAGGTGGACACTGAAGCTTTCTTT.

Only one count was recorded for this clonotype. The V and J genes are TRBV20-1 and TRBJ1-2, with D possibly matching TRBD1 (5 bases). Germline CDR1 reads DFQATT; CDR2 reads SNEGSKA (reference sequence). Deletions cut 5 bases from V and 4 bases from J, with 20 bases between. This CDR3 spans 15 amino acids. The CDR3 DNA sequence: TGCAGTGCTTTCGAGACTAGCGGGGACGGCTATGGCTACACCTTC. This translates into CSAFETSGDGYGYTF.

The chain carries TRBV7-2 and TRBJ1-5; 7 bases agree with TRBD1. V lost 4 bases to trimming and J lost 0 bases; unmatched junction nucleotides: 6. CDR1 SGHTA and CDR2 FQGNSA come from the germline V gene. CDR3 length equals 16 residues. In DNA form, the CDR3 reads TGTGCCAGCAGCTCCTCAGGACAGGTTAGCAATCAGCCCCAGCATTTT. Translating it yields CASSSSGQVSNQPQHF.

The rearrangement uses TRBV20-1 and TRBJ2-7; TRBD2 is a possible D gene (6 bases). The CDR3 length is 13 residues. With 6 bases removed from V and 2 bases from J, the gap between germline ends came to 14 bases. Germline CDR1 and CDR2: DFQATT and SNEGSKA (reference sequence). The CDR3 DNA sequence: TGCAGTGCCAAGCCGGGACTTACCTACGAGCAGTACTTC. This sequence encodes CSAKPGLTYEQYF.

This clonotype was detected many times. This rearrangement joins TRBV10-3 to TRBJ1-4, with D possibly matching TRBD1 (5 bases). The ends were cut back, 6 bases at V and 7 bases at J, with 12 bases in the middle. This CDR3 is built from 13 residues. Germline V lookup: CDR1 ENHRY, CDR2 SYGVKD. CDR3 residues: CAIRGQRGEKLFF. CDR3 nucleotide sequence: TGTGCCATCAGGGGGCAAAGAGGTGAAAAACTGTTTTTT.

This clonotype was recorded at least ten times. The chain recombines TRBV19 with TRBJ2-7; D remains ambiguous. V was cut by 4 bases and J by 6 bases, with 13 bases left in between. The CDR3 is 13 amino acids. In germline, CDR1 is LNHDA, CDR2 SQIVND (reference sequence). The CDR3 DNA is TGTGCCAGTAGTACGGCCTCCCTACCCGAGCAGTACTTC. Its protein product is CASSTASLPEQYF.

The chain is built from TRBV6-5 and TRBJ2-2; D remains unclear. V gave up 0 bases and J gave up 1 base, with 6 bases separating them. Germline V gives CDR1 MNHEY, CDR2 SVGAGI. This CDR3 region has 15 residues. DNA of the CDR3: TGTGCCAGCAGTTACTCTAGGAAGAACACCGGGGAGCTGTTTTTT. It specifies CASSYSRKNTGELFF.

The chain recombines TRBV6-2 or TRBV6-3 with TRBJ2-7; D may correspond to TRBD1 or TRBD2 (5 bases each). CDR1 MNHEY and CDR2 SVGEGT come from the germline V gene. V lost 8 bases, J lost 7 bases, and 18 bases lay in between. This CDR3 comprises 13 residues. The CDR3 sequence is CASWGKVFREQYF. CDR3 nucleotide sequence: TGTGCCAGCTGGGGGAAGGTTTTTCGAGAGCAGTACTTC.

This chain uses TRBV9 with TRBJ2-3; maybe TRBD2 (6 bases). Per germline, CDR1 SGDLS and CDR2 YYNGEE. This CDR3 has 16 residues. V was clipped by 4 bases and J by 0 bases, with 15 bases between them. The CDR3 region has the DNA TGTGCCAGCAGCCCAGGAGGCGGGATTAGCACAGATACGCAGTATTTT. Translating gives CASSPGGGISTDTQYF.

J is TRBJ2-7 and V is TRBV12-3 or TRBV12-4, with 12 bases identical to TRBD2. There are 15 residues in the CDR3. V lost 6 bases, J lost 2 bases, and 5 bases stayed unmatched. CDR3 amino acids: CASRLAGGATYEQYF. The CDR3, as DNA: TGTGCCAGCAGGCTAGCGGGAGGGGCCACCTACGAGCAGTACTTC.

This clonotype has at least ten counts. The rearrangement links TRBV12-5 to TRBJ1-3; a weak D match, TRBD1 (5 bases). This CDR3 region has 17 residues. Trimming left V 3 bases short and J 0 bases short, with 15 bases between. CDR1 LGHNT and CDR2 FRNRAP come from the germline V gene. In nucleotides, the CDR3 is TGTGCTAGTGGTTTTGAGGGGTGGGAGGCCTCTGGAAACACCATATATTTT. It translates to CASGFEGWEASGNTIYF. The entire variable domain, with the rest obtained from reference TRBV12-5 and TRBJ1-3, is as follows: DARVTQTPRHKVTEMGQEVTMRCQPILGHNTVFWYRQTMMQGLELLAYFRNRAPLDDSGMPKDRFSAEMPDATLATLKIQPSEPRDSAVYFCASGFEGWEASGNTIYFGEGSWLTVV.

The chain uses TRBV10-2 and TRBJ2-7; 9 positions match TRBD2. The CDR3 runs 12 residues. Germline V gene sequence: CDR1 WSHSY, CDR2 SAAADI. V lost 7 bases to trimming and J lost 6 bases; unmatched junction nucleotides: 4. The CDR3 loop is CASIRAGGEQYF. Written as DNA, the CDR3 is TGCGCCAGCATTCGAGCGGGAGGCGAGCAGTACTTC.

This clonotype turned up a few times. The CDR3 DNA reads as TGTGCCAGCAGTTTGCCGGGGACAGGGGGCTACGAGCAGTACTTC. This encodes CASSLPGTGGYEQYF. The chain links TRBV5-6 to TRBJ2-7; 11 positions match TRBD1. The CDR3 length is 15 residues. With 5 bases clipped from V and 3 bases from J, the junction kept 7 bases outside the gene matches. Germline V gene data show CDR1 as SGHDT and CDR2 as YYEEEE.

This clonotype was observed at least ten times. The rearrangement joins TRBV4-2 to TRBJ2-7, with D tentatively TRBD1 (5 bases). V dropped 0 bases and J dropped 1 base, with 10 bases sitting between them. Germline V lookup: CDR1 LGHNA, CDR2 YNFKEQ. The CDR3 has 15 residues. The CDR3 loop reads CASSQETADSYEQYF. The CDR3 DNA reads TGTGCCAGCAGCCAAGAGACAGCTGATTCCTACGAGCAGTACTTC.

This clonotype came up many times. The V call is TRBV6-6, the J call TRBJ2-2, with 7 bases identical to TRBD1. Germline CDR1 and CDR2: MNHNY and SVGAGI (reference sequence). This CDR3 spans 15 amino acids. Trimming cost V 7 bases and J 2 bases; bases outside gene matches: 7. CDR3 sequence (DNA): TGTGCCAGCAAGACACAGGGGCGTAACACCGGGGAGCTGTTTTTT. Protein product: CASKTQGRNTGELFF.

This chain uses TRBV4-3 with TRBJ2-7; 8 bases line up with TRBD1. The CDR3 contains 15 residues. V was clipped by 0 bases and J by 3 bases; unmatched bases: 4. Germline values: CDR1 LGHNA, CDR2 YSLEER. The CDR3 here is CASSQDRGRNYEQYF. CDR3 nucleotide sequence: TGCGCCAGCAGCCAAGACAGGGGGCGAAACTACGAGCAGTACTTC.

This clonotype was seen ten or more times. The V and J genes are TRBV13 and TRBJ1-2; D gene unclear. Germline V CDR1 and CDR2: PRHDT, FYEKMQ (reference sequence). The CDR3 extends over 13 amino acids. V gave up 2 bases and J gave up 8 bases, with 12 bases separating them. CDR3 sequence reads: CASSLSGAMGYTF. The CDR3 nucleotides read TGTGCCAGCAGCTTATCTGGAGCCATGGGCTACACCTTC.

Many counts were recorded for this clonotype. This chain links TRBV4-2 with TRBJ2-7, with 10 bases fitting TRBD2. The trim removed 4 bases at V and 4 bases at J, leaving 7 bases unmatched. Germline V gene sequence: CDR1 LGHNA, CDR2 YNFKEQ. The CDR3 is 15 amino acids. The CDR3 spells CASSRERTSGYEQYF. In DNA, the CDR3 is TGTGCCAGCAGCCGAGAGCGGACTAGCGGATACGAGCAGTACTTC.

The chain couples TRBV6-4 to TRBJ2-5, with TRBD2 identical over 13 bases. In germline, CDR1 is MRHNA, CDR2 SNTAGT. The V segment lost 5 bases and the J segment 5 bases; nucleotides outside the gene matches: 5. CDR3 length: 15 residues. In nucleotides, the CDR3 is TGTGCCAGCAGTAGGACTAGCGGGAGAACGGAGACCCAGTACTTC. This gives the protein CASSRTSGRTETQYF.

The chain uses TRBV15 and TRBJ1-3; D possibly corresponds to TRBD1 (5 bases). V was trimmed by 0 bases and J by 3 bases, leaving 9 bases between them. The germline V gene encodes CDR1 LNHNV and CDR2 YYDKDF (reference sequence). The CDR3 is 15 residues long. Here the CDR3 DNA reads TGTGCCACCAGCAGAGATAGGGGAGGTGGAAACACCATATATTTT. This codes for CATSRDRGGGNTIYF.

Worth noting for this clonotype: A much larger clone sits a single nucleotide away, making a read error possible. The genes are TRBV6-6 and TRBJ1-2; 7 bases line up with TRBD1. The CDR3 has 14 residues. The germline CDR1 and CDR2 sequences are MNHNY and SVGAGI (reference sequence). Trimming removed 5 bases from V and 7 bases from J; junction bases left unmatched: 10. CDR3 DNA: TGTGCCAGCAGTGAAGCGGGGGACAGCTGTGGCTACACCTTC. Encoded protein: CASSEAGDSCGYTF.

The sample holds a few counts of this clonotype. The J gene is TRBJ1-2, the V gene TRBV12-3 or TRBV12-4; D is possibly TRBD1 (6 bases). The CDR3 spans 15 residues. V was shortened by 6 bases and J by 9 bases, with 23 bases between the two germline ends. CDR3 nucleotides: TGTGCCAGCAGACCGGGGGGCTATGTGAGGTTGAGCTACACCTTC. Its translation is CASRPGGYVRLSYTF.

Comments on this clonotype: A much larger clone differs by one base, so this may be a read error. The CDR3 here is CASNPGSGNTICF. CDR3 nucleotide sequence: TGCGCCAGCAATCCCGGCTCTGGAAACACCATATGTTTT. The chain is built from TRBV10-2 and TRBJ1-3, with unresolved D. The CDR3 spans 13 residues. CDR1 is WSHSY and CDR2 is SAAADI in the germline V gene.

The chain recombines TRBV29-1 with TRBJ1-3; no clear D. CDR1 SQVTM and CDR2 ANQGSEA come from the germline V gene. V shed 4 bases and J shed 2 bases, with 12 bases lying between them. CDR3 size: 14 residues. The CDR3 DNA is TGCAGCGTTGTACCGCAGAGGGCTGGAAACACCATATATTTT. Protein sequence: CSVVPQRAGNTIYF.